Each of the 3 T cell receptor beta chains below was sequenced from the same sample in a study of T cells in Graves' hyperthyroidism and ophthalmopathy. The CDR3 regions of TCR beta were amplified from RNA transcripts. HTBI primers were used for first-round RT-PCR of the TCR CDR3. Using its own MiXCR run on the multiplex PCR reads, TCRdb lists one record per CDR3 protein. Of about 640,000 distinct CDR3 sequences listed, less than 25% are singletons. The sample was blood. These receptors all stem from a man aged 30 to 39 with Graves' ophthalmopathy.

The J gene is TRBJ2-7, the V gene TRBV6-5; D not resolved. The CDR3 is 16 amino acids. CDR1 and CDR2 from the germline V gene are MNHEY and SVGAGI. V lost 0 bases and J lost 3, with 15 bases in between. The CDR3 sequence: CASSYSIGKNYYEQYF. The CDR3 nucleotides read TGTGCCAGCAGTTACTCGATCGGAAAAAACTACTACGAGCAGTACTTC.

Only a few counts were recorded for this clonotype. The chain combines TRBV4-2 with TRBJ1-1; possible D gene TRBD1, 5 bases. The ends were cut back, 3 bases at V and 11 bases at J, with 10 bases in the middle. Germline assignment: CDR1 LGHNA and CDR2 YNFKEQ. This CDR3 region has 11 residues. This CDR3 reads CASSQGPWAFF. CDR3 in DNA: TGTGCCAGCAGCCAGGGACCCTGGGCTTTCTTT.

V gene TRBV15 combines with J gene TRBJ2-7, with TRBD1 matching over 7 bases. The V gene end was trimmed by 4 bases and the J gene end by 2 bases; junction bases not matched to a gene: 5. Germline V gene data show CDR1 as LNHNV and CDR2 as YYDKDF (reference sequence). The CDR3 spans 14 residues. CDR3: CATSMDRFTYEQYF. The CDR3 nucleotides read TGTGCCACCAGCATGGACAGGTTCACCTACGAGCAGTACTTC.